Listed below are T cell receptor beta chains from one sample, sequenced in a study of cytomegalovirus exposure and HLA in healthy donors. Here immunoSEQ multiplex PCR was the method, and the copy in TCRdb shows in-frame clones only, minus some. The sample records 150,000 to 200,000 clones, around 80% being singletons. The sequenced material came from PBMCs. Receptor source: a woman aged 40 to 50 in good health and CMV-seronegative. Both conserved end residues are part of each CDR3. Each record gives: J gene, V gene, D gene, clone size, CDR3 DNA, CDR3 protein. A D gene is named only where the DNA matches it firmly. Clone size is not always given. Where it is, it says once, few, many or a class for expanded clones.

>TRBJ1-1|TRBV18|NA|NA
TGTGCCAGCTTAGCAGGGATGAACACTGAAGCTTTCTTT
CASLAGMNTEAFF
>TRBJ2-2|TRBV7-9|NA|NA
TGTGCCAGCAGCCATCCAGGGAGGCAAAACACCGGGGAGCTGTTTTTT
CASSHPGRQNTGELFF
>TRBJ1-2|TRBV5-1|NA|NA
TGCGCCAGCAGCTTGGGCGCCGAGAACTATGGCTACACCTTC
CASSLGAENYGYTF
>TRBJ2-1|TRBV6-1|TRBD1|NA
TGTGCCAGCAGTGCGGGACAGGGGAATGAGCAGTTCTTC
CASSAGQGNEQFF
>TRBJ2-7|TRBV29-1|TRBD2|NA
TGCAGCGTTGCGGGAGCGGGGTACGAGCAGTACTTC
CSVAGAGYEQYF
>TRBJ2-3|TRBV5-1|NA|NA
TGCGCCAGCAGCTTGAGTGGGGGAGGAGATACGCAGTATTTT
CASSLSGGGDTQYF
>TRBJ2-1|TRBV28|NA|few
TGTGCCAGCAGTTTGGGCGGGTCGAATGAGCAGTTCTTC
CASSLGGSNEQFF
>TRBJ1-1|TRBV2|TRBD1|NA
TGTGCCAGCAGCGAGGCAGGGGGCTATGTGGGAAAAACTGAAGCTTTCTTT
CASSEAGGYVGKTEAFF
>TRBJ1-3|TRBV6-6|NA|NA
TGTGCCAGCAAGGAAGACGGCGAAGCGACCATATATTTT
CASKEDGEATIYF
>TRBJ2-3|TRBV30|NA|NA
TGTGCGTACCGGACTCCCTCCACAGATACGCAGTATTTT
CAYRTPSTDTQYF
>TRBJ2-1|TRBV5-1|TRBD1|NA
TGCGCCAGCAGCCCACAGGGGTTTGGACCCAATGAGCAGTTCTTC
CASSPQGFGPNEQFF
>TRBJ2-3|TRBV21-1|NA|NA
TGTGCCAGCAGCAAAGTCTTTTCGGGTACGCAGTATTTT
CASSKVFSGTQYF
>TRBJ2-7|TRBV28|TRBD1|NA
TGTGCCAGCAGAACGGGACAGGGATATCACGAGCAGTACTTC
CASRTGQGYHEQYF
>TRBJ2-3|TRBV9|NA|NA
TGTGCCAGCAGCGTACAGACAGATACGCAGTATTTT
CASSVQTDTQYF
>TRBJ1-1|TRBV5-8|TRBD1|few
TGTGCCAGCAGCGACTACAGGGGGGATTGGACTGAAGCTTTCTTT
CASSDYRGDWTEAFF
>TRBJ2-2|TRBV11-2|NA|NA
TGTGCCAGCAGCTTAGGGACAGCCCTGAACACCGGGGAGCTGTTTTTT
CASSLGTALNTGELFF
>TRBJ2-7|TRBV5-6|NA|NA
TGTGCCAGCAGCACTCCCGGTATCAACGAGCAGTACTTC
CASSTPGINEQYF
>TRBJ2-7|TRBV28|TRBD2|NA
TGTGCCAGCAGCCCAGGGACTAGCAGGTTGGTTTCCTACGAGCAGTACTTC
CASSPGTSRLVSYEQYF
>TRBJ1-2|TRBV28|NA|once
TGTGCCAGCAGTCCAGACAGGTTATATGGCTACACCTTC
CASSPDRLYGYTF
>TRBJ2-2|TRBV30|NA|NA
TGTGCCTGGAGTCCCTCAGGGTTATCGTCCGGGGAGCTGTTTTTT
CAWSPSGLSSGELFF
>TRBJ2-7|TRBV27|NA|NA
TGTGCCAGCAGATCGGGGATAAATTACGAGCAGTACTTC
CASRSGINYEQYF
>TRBJ2-7|TRBV16|NA|NA
TGTGCCAGCAGCCAATCGGGGACTCTCTACGAGCAGTACTTC
CASSQSGTLYEQYF
>TRBJ1-2|TRBV29-1|NA|NA
TGCAGCGTTGAAACAGATATTTATGGCTACACCTTC
CSVETDIYGYTF
>TRBJ2-1|TRBV7-9|TRBD1|NA
TGTGCCAGCAGCCCGGGACAGTTGAGCTCCTACAATGAGCAGTTCTTC
CASSPGQLSSYNEQFF
>TRBJ1-2|TRBV28|NA|NA
TGTGCCAGCAGTTTACAGGAGGTCTCATATGGCTACACCTTC
CASSLQEVSYGYTF
>TRBJ1-4|TRBV7-9|NA|NA
TGTGCCAGCAGCCCACAGGGTACTAATGAAAAACTGTTTTTT
CASSPQGTNEKLFF
>TRBJ1-4|TRBV9|NA|NA
TGTACCAGCAGCGTAGAGGCGGGGAGTTGGGGAGATGATGAAAAACTGTTTTTT
CTSSVEAGSWGDDEKLFF
>TRBJ2-6|TRBV5-1|NA|few
TGCGCCAGCAGCTTGGTAGCAGCCACCGACGTCCTGACTTTC
CASSLVAATDVLTF
>TRBJ1-3|TRBV5-1|TRBD1|NA
TGCGCCAGCAGATTGACAGGGGAGAGCTCTGGAAACACCATATATTTT
CASRLTGESSGNTIYF
>TRBJ1-1|TRBV6-1|NA|NA
TGTGCCAGCAGTGAGAGGGCGCTGAACACTGAAGCTTTCTTT
CASSERALNTEAFF
>TRBJ2-1|TRBV6-4|NA|many
TGTGCCAGCAGTGACTCGGGAGAAGGCAATGAGCAGTTCTTC
CASSDSGEGNEQFF